This T cell receptor (beta chain) was profiled in a study of beta chain features in type 1 diabetes. Study-wide results and limits: Sequencing the cDNA could make cells with high TCR expression show up more than they should. A moderate, significant TCRB CDR3 shortening appeared in type 1 diabetes across four CD4+ subsets.

The investigators reverse transcribed all of the isolated RNA, so they sequenced expressed TCRB transcripts. Profiled with immunoSEQ multiplex PCR; TCRdb holds only in-frame clones, not every one. The repertoire holds roughly 400,000 clones, with roughly 16% as singletons. In regard to this clone: Its antigen is undetermined.

The single heparinised draw taken from each donor contained around 100 mL of blood on average. Via CD45RO/CCR7/CD25/CD127/CD95/CD27, cells of the CD4+ naive, central memory, regulatory and stem cell-like memory subsets were sorted. The CDR3 has 14 residues. Germline assignment: CDR1 MGHDK and CDR2 SYGVNS. The V and J ends lost 6 bases and 0 bases, in that order; junction bases with no gene match: 4. This TCR was recovered from a woman younger than 30 in good health. The chain combines TRBV25-1 with TRBJ1-1, with 7 bases identical to TRBD1. The sequenced sample consisted of naive CD4+ T cells from blood. This chain's CDR3 is CASRMGQLNTEAFF. Written as DNA, the CDR3 is TGTGCCAGCAGGATGGGACAGCTGAACACTGAAGCTTTCTTT.